This entry describes one T cell receptor (beta chain). Its target is not known. Germline CDR1 is SEHNR and CDR2 is FQNEAQ (reference sequence). Trimming removed 1 base from V and 8 bases from J, with 12 bases in between. The CDR3 extends over 14 amino acids. The record originates from a study of yellow fever vaccine responses in identical twins. Each CDR3 protein gets one entry after TCRdb re-called the RT-PCR reads with MiXCR. Among some 15,000 distinct CDR3 sequences listed, roughly 80% were seen once. Findings of the study overall: Twins' vaccine T cell responses reportedly seemed partly convergent and partly personalized.

This receptor was obtained from a woman aged 18-29 years who received the yellow fever vaccine. The rearrangement uses TRBV7-9 and TRBJ2-1, with D perhaps matching TRBD1 (6 bases). Sequences were derived from T cells from blood (PBMCs), unsorted or a sorted subset (not recorded which), sampled before or after yellow fever vaccination (not recorded which). CDR3 nucleotides: TGTGCCAGCAGCTTAGAGAACAGGGTACATGAGCAGTTCTTC. Its protein is CASSLENRVHEQFF. The full variable domain, rest sourced from reference TRBV7-9 and TRBJ2-1, is DTGVSQNPRHKITKRGQNVTFRCDPISEHNRLYWYRQTLGQGPEFLTYFQNEAQLEKSRLLSDRFSAERPKGSFSTLEIQRTEQGDSAMYLCASSLENRVHEQFFGPGTRLTVL.